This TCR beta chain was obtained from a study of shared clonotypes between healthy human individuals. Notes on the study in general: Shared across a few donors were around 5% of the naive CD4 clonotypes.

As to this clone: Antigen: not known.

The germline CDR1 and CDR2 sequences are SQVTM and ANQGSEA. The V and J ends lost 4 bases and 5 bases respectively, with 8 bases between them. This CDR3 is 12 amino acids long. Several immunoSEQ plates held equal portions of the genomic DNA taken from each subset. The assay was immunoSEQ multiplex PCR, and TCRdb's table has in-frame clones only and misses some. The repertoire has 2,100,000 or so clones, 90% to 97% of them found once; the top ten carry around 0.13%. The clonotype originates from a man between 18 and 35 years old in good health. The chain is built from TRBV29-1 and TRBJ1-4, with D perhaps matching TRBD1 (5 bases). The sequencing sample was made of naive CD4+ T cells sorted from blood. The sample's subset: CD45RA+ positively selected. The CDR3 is CSVGGGNEKLFF. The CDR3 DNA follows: TGCAGCGTTGGGGGGGGAAATGAAAAACTGTTTTTT. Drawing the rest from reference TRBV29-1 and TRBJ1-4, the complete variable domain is SAVISQKPSRDICQRGTSLTIQCQVDSQVTMMFWYRQQPGQSLTLIATANQGSEATYESGFVIDKFPISRPNLTFSTLTVSNMSPEDSSIYLCSVGGGNEKLFFGSGTQLSVL.